The T cell receptor (beta chain) described here comes from a study of control samples from healthy donors and cancer patients. Sequencing was performed with immunoSEQ multiplex PCR; in TCRdb, only in-frame clones are kept and a portion is missing. Of fewer than 110,000 clones listed, approximately 90% were seen once; the top ten hold approximately 20%. With V trimmed by 4 bases and J by 2 bases, 9 bases remained unmatched. Germline V gene data show CDR1 as SGHNT and CDR2 as YYREEE (reference sequence). CDR3 size: 17 residues. This receptor was identified in a man aged 55-75 years with lung cancer. V is TRBV5-4 and J is TRBJ1-2; 12 bases map to TRBD1. Material for sequencing was PBMCs. CDR3 nucleotides: TGTGCCAGCAGCCGGGGACAGGGGGCCGGGGTAAACTATGGCTACACCTTC. Its protein product is CASSRGQGAGVNYGYTF.